This T cell receptor (beta chain) originates from a study of blood T cell repertoires in COVID-19. About the research overall: The samples span acute and convalescent COVID-19 from the United States, Italy and Spain. Sources were T cells, B-cell-depleted T cells, or PBMCs; the material itself was cDNA or gDNA.

Original handling: Quantification of nucleated cells was approximated via reference gene primer amplification. Sequenced by immunoSEQ multiplex PCR; TCRdb stores in-frame clones only, minus some. The DNA gave D and trimming, while V, J and clone size come from that table. The sample carries 130,000 to 150,000 clones, roughly 84% recorded once. The TCR sequence derives from a woman aged 45 to 65 in a cohort sampled during active or convalescent COVID-19. Source material: peripheral blood.

The CDR3 region has the DNA TGTGCCAGCAGCTTAGATACCCACAGGGGTCGTACCGGGGAGCTGTTTTTT. Protein sequence: CASSLDTHRGRTGELFF. V and J are TRBV11-3 and TRBJ2-2, with 7 bases that match TRBD1. Germline values: CDR1 SGHNT, CDR2 YENEEA. V shed 0 bases, J shed 5 bases, and the junction held 9 bases outside the gene matches. The CDR3 is made up of 17 amino acids. Together with reference TRBV11-3 and TRBJ2-2, the CDR3 gives the full variable domain: EAGVVQSPRYKIIEKKQPVAFWCNPISGHNTLYWYLQNLGQGPELLIRYENEEAVDDSQLPKDRFSAERLKGVDSTLKIQPAELGDSAVYLCASSLDTHRGRTGELFFGEGSRLTVL.